These 6 T cell receptor beta chains share one sample of origin, sequenced in a study of T cells in Graves' hyperthyroidism and ophthalmopathy. Researchers took RNA transcripts and amplified the TCR beta CDR3 regions from them. TCR CDR3 regions were first amplified by RT-PCR with HTBI primers. TCRdb fed the multiplex PCR reads into MiXCR, producing one record per CDR3 protein. The sample has a few hundred thousand distinct CDR3 sequences; roughly 13% are singletons. Sequencing was done on a sample of blood. These receptors all stem from a woman between 18 and 29 years old with Graves' hyperthyroidism.

In its sample, this clonotype was seen many times. The chain uses TRBV20-1 and TRBJ2-2, with a weak D call TRBD1 (6 bases). The CDR3 has 12 residues. Deletions cut 5 bases from V and 4 bases from J, with 8 bases between. In germline, CDR1 is DFQATT, CDR2 SNEGSKA (reference sequence). The CDR3 loop is CSAARGTGELFF. For the CDR3, the DNA is TGCAGTGCTGCCAGGGGCACCGGGGAGCTGTTTTTT.

This clonotype was observed a handful of times. This rearrangement joins TRBV11-2 to TRBJ2-2; TRBD1 is a possible D gene (5 bases). This CDR3 comprises 15 residues. Trimming took off 5 bases at V and 1 base at J, with 11 bases between the two ends. CDR1 is SGHAT and CDR2 is FQNNGV in the germline V gene. The CDR3 DNA is TGTGCCAGCAGCCCCGTGACAGTGAACACCGGGGAGCTGTTTTTT. Its protein is CASSPVTVNTGELFF.

This sequence joins TRBV6-1 and TRBJ2-1; 9 bases map to TRBD2. With 4 bases clipped from V and 8 bases from J, the junction kept 12 bases outside the gene matches. The CDR3 sequence is 16 residues long. Germline loops: CDR1 MNHNS, CDR2 SASEGT. The DNA of the CDR3 is TGTGCCAGCAGTGGACTTAGCGGGAGTCCAGCGGATGAGCAGTTCTTC. It codes for CASSGLSGSPADEQFF.

This clonotype occurred a few times. The chain joins TRBV7-9 to TRBJ2-5; 11 nucleotides align to TRBD2. With 5 bases clipped from V and 1 base from J, the junction kept 3 bases outside the gene matches. This CDR3 spans 15 amino acids. Germline lookup yields CDR1 SEHNR and CDR2 FQNEAQ (reference sequence). The CDR3 coding sequence is TGTGCCAGCAGCGGGACTAGCGGCCCCCAAGAGACCCAGTACTTC. This gives the protein CASSGTSGPQETQYF. Supplemented by reference TRBV7-9 and TRBJ2-5, the full variable domain reads DTGVSQNPRHKITKRGQNVTFRCDPISEHNRLYWYRQTLGQGPEFLTYFQNEAQLEKSRLLSDRFSAERPKGSFSTLEIQRTEQGDSAMYLCASSGTSGPQETQYFGPGTRLLVL.

This chain uses TRBV20-1 with TRBJ2-7; 9 bases agree with TRBD1. This CDR3 comprises 15 residues. Trimming removed 1 base from V and 1 base from J; junction bases left unmatched: 5. In germline, CDR1 is DFQATT, CDR2 SNEGSKA (reference sequence). The CDR3 here is CSARGPGTGSYEQYF. The CDR3 bases are TGCAGTGCTAGAGGACCCGGGACAGGGTCCTACGAGCAGTACTTC.

At least ten counts were recorded for this clonotype. The chain links TRBV12-5 to TRBJ2-1; 12 positions match TRBD1. Germline-derived CDR1 and CDR2 are LGHNT and FRNRAP. The V and J ends lost 6 bases and 5 bases, in that order; junction bases with no gene match: 5. The CDR3 is 15 amino acids. In DNA form, the CDR3 reads TGTGCTAGTGGCCTGGGACAGGGGGCGGACAATGAGCAGTTCTTC. Encoded protein: CASGLGQGADNEQFF.